This paragraph covers one T cell receptor beta chain sequence. Antigen unknown. The data were obtained in a study of shared clonotypes between healthy human individuals. Clones were read by immunoSEQ multiplex PCR, and TCRdb kept only the in-frame ones, dropping some. The sample lists roughly 1,800,000 clones; roughly 94% were seen once. Study results and limitations: Sampling involved blood alone; tissue repertoires likely differ. Naive subsets usually exceeded memory subsets in estimated richness.

Naive CD8 cells were CD45RO-negative, positively selected for CCR7, excluding terminally differentiated effector memory CD45RA+ cells. CDR1 and CDR2 from the germline V gene are MGHRA and YSYEKL. The CDR3 sequence is 18 residues long. V shed 0 bases, J shed 3 bases, and the junction held 7 bases outside the gene matches. Sequenced input: naive CD8+ T cells sorted from blood. The chain employs TRBV4-1 and TRBJ1-6; TRBD1 aligns across 8 bases. The TCR comes from a man in his late teens or twenties in good health. CDR3 in amino acids: CASSQEGTGVLYNSPLHF. CDR3 nucleotides: TGCGCCAGCAGCCAAGAAGGGACAGGAGTCCTCTATAATTCACCCCTCCACTTT.